These T cell receptor beta chains were read from a single sample in a study of OX40 agonist ivuxolimab in advanced cancers. Some clones are missing from TCRdb's copy, which holds only in-frame ones; the method was immunoSEQ multiplex PCR. The sample yields 60,000 to 95,000 clones, about nine tenths seen once. The starting material was CD4+ or CD8+ T cells sorted from blood, obtained in a trial of the OX40 agonist ivuxolimab. The receptor set was obtained from an adult with an advanced solid tumor such as melanoma, head and neck, liver or kidney cancer. Each CDR3 is given with its conserved first and last residue. D genes are given only for firm matches. Clone size, where shown, is once, few, many, or a class for clones that have expanded.

CASSSGGLAGVSEQFF,TGTGCCAGCAGCTCGGGGGGACTAGCGGGAGTTTCTGAGCAGTTCTTC,TRBV7-2,TRBD2,.,TRBJ2-1
CASSPDRGGVNYGYTF,TGTGCCAGCAGCCCGGACAGGGGGGGAGTTAACTATGGCTACACCTTC,TRBV5-5,TRBD1,.,TRBJ1-2
CASSGTRGTDTQYF,TGCGCCAGCAGCGGTACCCGTGGGACAGATACGCAGTATTTT,TRBV5-1,.,.,TRBJ2-3
CASSLLEGSNSPLHF,TGCGCCAGCAGCTTGTTGGAGGGGTCGAATTCACCCCTCCACTTT,TRBV5-1,.,once,TRBJ1-6
CASSGAGAGANVLTF,TGTGCCAGCAGCGGAGCGGGGGCTGGGGCCAACGTCCTGACTTTC,TRBV27,TRBD2,once,TRBJ2-6
CASSQTSGRSGEQFF,TGTGCCAGTAGTCAGACTAGCGGGAGGAGCGGTGAGCAGTTCTTC,TRBV19,TRBD2,.,TRBJ2-1
CASSLFGTQYF,TGTGCCAGCAGCTTATTCGGTACGCAGTATTTT,TRBV5-6,.,.,TRBJ2-3
CASTNFGQSYGYTF,TGTGCCAGCACCAACTTCGGACAGTCCTATGGCTACACCTTC,TRBV6-5,.,.,TRBJ1-2
CASSSDPGGYTF,TGTGCCAGCAGTTCTGACCCGGGAGGCTACACCTTC,TRBV28,.,.,TRBJ1-2
CATESGLTYEQYF,TGTGCTACAGAAAGCGGGTTGACCTACGAGCAGTACTTC,TRBV6-5,.,once,TRBJ2-7
CASSLPANTEAFF,TGTGCCAGCAGCTTACCGGCGAACACTGAAGCTTTCTTT,TRBV5-6,.,.,TRBJ1-1
CASTPDSAFNQPQHF,TGTGCCAGTACCCCTGACAGCGCCTTCAATCAGCCCCAGCATTTT,TRBV19,.,.,TRBJ1-5
CASSEQGAVEKLFF,TGTGCCAGTAGTGAACAGGGGGCTGTTGAAAAACTGTTTTTT,TRBV19,TRBD1,.,TRBJ1-4
CASSDRGTGINSPLHF,TGCGCCAGCAGCGACCGGGGGACAGGCATTAATTCACCCCTCCACTTT,TRBV4-3,TRBD1,once,TRBJ1-6
CASSLPDNEQFF,TGTGCCAGCTCACTCCCTGACAATGAGCAGTTCTTC,TRBV18,.,.,TRBJ2-1
CASSLEFAGGTDTQYF,TGTGCCAGCAGCTTAGAATTCGCGGGGGGGACAGATACGCAGTATTTT,TRBV7-2,TRBD2,.,TRBJ2-3
CASSLGGQGVQPQHF,TGCGCCAGCAGCTTGGGTGGACAGGGGGTCCAGCCCCAGCATTTT,TRBV5-1,TRBD1,.,TRBJ1-5
CASTREGNGYTF,TGTGCCAGCACCCGCGAGGGGAATGGCTACACCTTC,TRBV6-6,.,once,TRBJ1-2
CAWSPGTSGGADTQYF,TGTGCCTGGAGCCCCGGGACTAGCGGGGGGGCAGATACGCAGTATTTT,TRBV30,TRBD2,.,TRBJ2-3
CASSLTSGRDGDTQYF,TGCGCCAGCAGCCTCACTAGCGGGAGGGATGGAGATACGCAGTATTTT,TRBV4-3,TRBD2,.,TRBJ2-3
CASKRATSPLHF,TGTGCCAGCAAGAGGGCGACATCACCCCTCCACTTT,TRBV27,.,.,TRBJ1-6
CASSTTRAGEQYF,TGTGCCAGCAGTACGACTAGAGCGGGCGAGCAGTACTTC,TRBV28,.,.,TRBJ2-7
CASSTDRVNTQYF,TGCGCCAGCAGCACGGACAGGGTCAATACGCAGTATTTT,TRBV5-1,TRBD1,.,TRBJ2-3
CASSEPGTGRINIQYF,TGTGCCAGCAGTGAACCAGGGACGGGCAGGATAAACATTCAGTACTTC,TRBV28,.,.,TRBJ2-4
CASSPGDRAKTQYF,TGTGCCAGCAGCCCCGGGGACAGGGCTAAGACCCAGTACTTC,TRBV4-2,TRBD1,.,TRBJ2-5
CSAIEVYGYTF,TGCAGTGCTATAGAGGTCTATGGCTACACCTTC,TRBV20-1,.,.,TRBJ1-2
CASSSLRGFTNEKLFF,TGTGCCTCGAGCTCCCTGAGGGGGTTTACTAATGAAAAACTGTTTTTT,TRBV7-2,.,.,TRBJ1-4
CASSIRGTSNQPQHF,TGTGCCAGTAGTATCCGGGGTACTAGCAATCAGCCCCAGCATTTT,TRBV19,.,.,TRBJ1-5
CAWSGGAKNTIYF,TGTGCCTGGAGTGGTGGGGCCAAAAACACCATATATTTT,TRBV30,.,.,TRBJ1-3
CAWTGAVSEAFF,TGTGCCTGGACAGGGGCGGTTTCTGAAGCTTTCTTT,TRBV30,.,.,TRBJ1-1
CATRTGVATGELFF,TGTGCCACCCGGACAGGGGTGGCGACCGGGGAGCTGTTTTTT,TRBV19,TRBD1,.,TRBJ2-2
CASRESTYEQYF,TGTGCCAGCAGGGAAAGTACCTACGAGCAGTACTTC,TRBV2,.,.,TRBJ2-7
CASSLAGADTEAFF,TGTGCCAGCAGCTTAGCGGGGGCTGACACTGAAGCTTTCTTT,TRBV7-2,.,few,TRBJ1-1
CASSLTWTSLSNQPQHF,TGTGCCAGCAGCTTAACGTGGACAAGTCTTAGCAATCAGCCCCAGCATTTT,TRBV7-2,.,.,TRBJ1-5
CAISESRGLAGGNEQFF,TGTGCCATCAGTGAGTCAAGGGGACTAGCGGGAGGCAATGAGCAGTTCTTC,TRBV10-3,TRBD2,.,TRBJ2-1
CASSKENNEQFF,TGTGCCAGCAGCAAGGAGAACAATGAGCAGTTCTTC,TRBV21-1,.,.,TRBJ2-1
CASSVNRAGGYTF,TGTGCCAGTAGTGTGAACAGGGCGGGAGGCTACACCTTC,TRBV19,.,.,TRBJ1-2
CASSIGTGTGGDSYEQYF,TGTGCCAGCTCAATAGGGACCGGGACAGGGGGAGATTCCTACGAGCAGTACTTC,TRBV28,TRBD1,.,TRBJ2-7
CASRSAWADQPQHF,TGTGCCAGCAGGAGCGCCTGGGCGGATCAGCCCCAGCATTTT,TRBV7-9,.,few,TRBJ1-5
CAIRGTDLKNEKLFF,TGTGCCATCAGAGGAACAGATTTAAAAAATGAAAAACTGTTTTTT,TRBV10-3,.,.,TRBJ1-4
CASRSNTEAFF,TGTGCCAGCAGGTCGAACACTGAAGCTTTCTTT,TRBV28,.,.,TRBJ1-1
CASSLADSRTDTQYF,TGCGCCAGCAGCTTGGCTGACAGTCGCACAGATACGCAGTATTTT,TRBV5-1,.,.,TRBJ2-3
CASNGDGEVEKLFF,TGTGCCAGCAACGGGGACGGCGAAGTGGAAAAACTGTTTTTT,TRBV7-9,.,.,TRBJ1-4
CASSQVGGGPSTDTQYF,TGCGCCAGCAGCCAAGTAGGGGGGGGACCCAGCACAGATACGCAGTATTTT,TRBV4-1,.,.,TRBJ2-3
CASSLVSGTGELFF,TGTGCCAGCAGCTTGGTATCAGGGACCGGGGAGCTGTTTTTT,TRBV5-6,.,.,TRBJ2-2
CSGQGWETQYF,TGCAGTGGTCAGGGTTGGGAGACCCAGTACTTC,TRBV20-1,.,.,TRBJ2-5
CASSLRPTESNEKLFF,TGCGCCAGCAGCTTGAGACCGACCGAGTCTAATGAAAAACTGTTTTTT,TRBV5-1,.,.,TRBJ1-4
CASSDREVNQPQHF,TGTGCCAGCAGTGACAGGGAAGTCAATCAGCCCCAGCATTTT,TRBV2,.,.,TRBJ1-5
CASSQGLAGAGVTGELFF,TGCGCCAGCAGCCAGGGACTAGCGGGGGCTGGGGTGACCGGGGAGCTGTTTTTT,TRBV4-1,TRBD2,.,TRBJ2-2
CASGLPTRLEHNEQFF,TGTGCTAGTGGTTTGCCCACACGACTAGAGCACAATGAGCAGTTCTTC,TRBV12-5,.,few,TRBJ2-1
CASSPGLALSTDTQYF,TGTGCCAGCAGCCCGGGACTAGCGCTTAGCACAGATACGCAGTATTTT,TRBV7-2,TRBD2,.,TRBJ2-3
CASSLSPGSSYEQYF,TGTGCCAGCAGTTTATCGCCAGGGAGCTCCTACGAGCAGTACTTC,TRBV28,.,.,TRBJ2-7
CAWSSPRRTGSKTNEKLFF,TGTGCCTGGAGTTCTCCCAGGAGGACAGGGAGTAAGACTAATGAAAAACTGTTTTTT,TRBV30,TRBD1,once,TRBJ1-4
CASSYTGSQETQYF,TGTGCCAGCAGCTATACCGGATCCCAAGAGACCCAGTACTTC,TRBV7-2,.,.,TRBJ2-5
CASSASGLAGAGGTGELFF,TGCGCCAGCAGCGCATCGGGACTAGCGGGAGCGGGTGGCACCGGGGAGCTGTTTTTT,TRBV5-1,TRBD2,.,TRBJ2-2